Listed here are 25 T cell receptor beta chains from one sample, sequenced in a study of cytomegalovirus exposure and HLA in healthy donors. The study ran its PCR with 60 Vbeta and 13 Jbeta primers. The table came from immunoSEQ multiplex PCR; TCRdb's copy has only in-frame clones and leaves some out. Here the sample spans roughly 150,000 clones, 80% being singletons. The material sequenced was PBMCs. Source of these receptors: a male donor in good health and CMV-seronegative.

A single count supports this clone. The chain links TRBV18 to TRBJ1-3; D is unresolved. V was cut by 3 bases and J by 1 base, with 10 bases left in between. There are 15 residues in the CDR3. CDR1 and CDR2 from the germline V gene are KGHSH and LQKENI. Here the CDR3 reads CASSPGGVSGNTIYF. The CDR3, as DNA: TGTGCCAGCTCACCGGGTGGAGTTTCTGGAAACACCATATATTTT.

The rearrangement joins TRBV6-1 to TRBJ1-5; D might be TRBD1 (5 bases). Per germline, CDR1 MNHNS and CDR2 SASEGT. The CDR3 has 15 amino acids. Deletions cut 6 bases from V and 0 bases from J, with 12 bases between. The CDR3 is CASREGLSSNQPQHF. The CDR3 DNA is TGTGCCAGCAGAGAGGGACTGTCTAGCAATCAGCCCCAGCATTTT.

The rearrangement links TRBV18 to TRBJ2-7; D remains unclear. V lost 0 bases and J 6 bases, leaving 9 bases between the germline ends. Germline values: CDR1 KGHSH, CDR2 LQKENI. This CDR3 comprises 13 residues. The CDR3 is CASSPPVLGEQYF. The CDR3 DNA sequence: TGTGCCAGCTCACCACCTGTCCTCGGCGAGCAGTACTTC.

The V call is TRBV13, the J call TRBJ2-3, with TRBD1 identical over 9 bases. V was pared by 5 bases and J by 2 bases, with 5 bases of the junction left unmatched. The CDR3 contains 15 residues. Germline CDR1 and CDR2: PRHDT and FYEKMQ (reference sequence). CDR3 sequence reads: CASSVRTGDTDTQYF. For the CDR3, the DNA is TGTGCCAGCAGCGTCCGGACAGGGGACACAGATACGCAGTATTTT.

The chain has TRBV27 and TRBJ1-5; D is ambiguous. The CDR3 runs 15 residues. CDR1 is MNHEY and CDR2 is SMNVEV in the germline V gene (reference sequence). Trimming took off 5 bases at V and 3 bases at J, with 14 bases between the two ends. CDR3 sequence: CASSLRRSFNQPQHF. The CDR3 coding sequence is TGTGCCAGCAGTCTTAGGAGAAGCTTCAATCAGCCCCAGCATTTT.

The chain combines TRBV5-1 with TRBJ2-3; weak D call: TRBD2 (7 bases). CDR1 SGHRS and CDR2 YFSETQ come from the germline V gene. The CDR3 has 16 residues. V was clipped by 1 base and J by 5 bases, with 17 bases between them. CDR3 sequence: CASSLKVGGPKDTQYF. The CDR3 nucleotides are TGCGCCAGCAGCTTGAAAGTGGGGGGGCCGAAAGATACGCAGTATTTT.

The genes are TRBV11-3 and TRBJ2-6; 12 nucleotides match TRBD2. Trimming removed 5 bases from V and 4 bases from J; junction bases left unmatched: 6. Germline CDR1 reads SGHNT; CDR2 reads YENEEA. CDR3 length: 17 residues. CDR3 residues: CASSPGLAGRGANVLTF. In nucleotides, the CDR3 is TGTGCCAGCAGCCCCGGACTAGCGGGGAGGGGGGCCAACGTCCTGACTTTC.

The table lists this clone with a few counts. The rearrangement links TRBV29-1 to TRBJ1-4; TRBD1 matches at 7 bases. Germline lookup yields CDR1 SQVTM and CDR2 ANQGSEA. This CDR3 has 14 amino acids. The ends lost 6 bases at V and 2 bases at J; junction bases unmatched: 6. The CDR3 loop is CSVSEGATNEKLFF. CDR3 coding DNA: TGCAGCGTATCCGAGGGGGCGACTAATGAAAAACTGTTTTTT.

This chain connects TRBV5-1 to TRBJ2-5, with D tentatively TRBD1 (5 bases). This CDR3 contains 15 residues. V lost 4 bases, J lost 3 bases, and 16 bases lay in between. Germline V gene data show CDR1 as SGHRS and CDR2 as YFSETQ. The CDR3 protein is CASSNSATEEETQYF. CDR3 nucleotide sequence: TGCGCCAGCAGCAACAGCGCGACAGAAGAAGAGACCCAGTACTTC.

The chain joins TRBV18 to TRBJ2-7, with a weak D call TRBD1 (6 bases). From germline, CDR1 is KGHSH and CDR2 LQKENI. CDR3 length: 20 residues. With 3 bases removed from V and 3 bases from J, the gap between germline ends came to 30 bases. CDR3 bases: TGTGCCAGCTCACCCGAGATCCGGGACACCATCTCCCCCTCACTCTACGAGCAGTACTTC. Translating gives CASSPEIRDTISPSLYEQYF.

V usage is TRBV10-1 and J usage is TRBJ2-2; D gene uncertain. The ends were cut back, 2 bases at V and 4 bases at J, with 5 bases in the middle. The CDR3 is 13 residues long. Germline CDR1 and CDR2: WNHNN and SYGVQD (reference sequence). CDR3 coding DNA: TGCGCCAGCAGTGAGACAAGCACCGGGGAGCTGTTTTTT. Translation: CASSETSTGELFF.

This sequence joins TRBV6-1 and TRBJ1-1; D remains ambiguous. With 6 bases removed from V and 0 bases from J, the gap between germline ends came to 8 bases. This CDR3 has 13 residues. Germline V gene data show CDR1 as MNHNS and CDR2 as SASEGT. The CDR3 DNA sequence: TGTGCCAGCAGGAGATCTATGAACACTGAAGCTTTCTTT. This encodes CASRRSMNTEAFF.

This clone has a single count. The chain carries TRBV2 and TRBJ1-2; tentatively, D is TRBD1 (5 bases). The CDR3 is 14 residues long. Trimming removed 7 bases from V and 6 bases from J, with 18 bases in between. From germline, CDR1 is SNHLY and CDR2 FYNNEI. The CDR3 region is CASIRTGRGHGYTF. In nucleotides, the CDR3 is TGTGCCAGCATCCGAACTGGTAGGGGCCATGGCTACACCTTC.

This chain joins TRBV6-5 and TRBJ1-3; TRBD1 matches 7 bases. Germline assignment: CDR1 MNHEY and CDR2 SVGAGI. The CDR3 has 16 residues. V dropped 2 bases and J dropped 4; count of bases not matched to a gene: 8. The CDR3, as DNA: TGTGCCAGCAGTTACACATATACAGGGGACGGAAACACCATATATTTT. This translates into CASSYTYTGDGNTIYF.

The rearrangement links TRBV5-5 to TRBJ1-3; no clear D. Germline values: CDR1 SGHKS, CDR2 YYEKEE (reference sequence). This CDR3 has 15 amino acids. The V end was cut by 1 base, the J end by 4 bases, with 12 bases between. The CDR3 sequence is CASSLIPRAGNTIYF. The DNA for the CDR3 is TGTGCCAGCAGCTTGATCCCGCGAGCCGGAAACACCATATATTTT.

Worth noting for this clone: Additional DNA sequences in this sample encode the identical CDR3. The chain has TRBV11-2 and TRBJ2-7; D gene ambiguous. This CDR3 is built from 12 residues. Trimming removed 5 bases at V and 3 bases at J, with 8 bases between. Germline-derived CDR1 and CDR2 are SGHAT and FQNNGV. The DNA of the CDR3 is TGTGCCAGCAGCCCCGACAACTACGAGCAGTACTTC. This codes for CASSPDNYEQYF. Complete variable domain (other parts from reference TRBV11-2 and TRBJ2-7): EAGVAQSPRYKIIEKRQSVAFWCNPISGHATLYWYQQILGQGPKLLIQFQNNGVVDDSQLPKDRFSAERLKGVDSTLKIQPAKLEDSAVYLCASSPDNYEQYFGPGTRLTVT.

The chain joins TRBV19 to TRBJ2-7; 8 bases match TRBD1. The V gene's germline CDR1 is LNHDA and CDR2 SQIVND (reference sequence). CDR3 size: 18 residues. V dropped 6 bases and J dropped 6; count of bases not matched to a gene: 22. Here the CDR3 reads CASRPGQGRTGRPLEQYF. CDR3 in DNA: TGTGCCAGTAGACCCGGACAGGGTCGGACGGGTCGGCCTCTCGAGCAGTACTTC.

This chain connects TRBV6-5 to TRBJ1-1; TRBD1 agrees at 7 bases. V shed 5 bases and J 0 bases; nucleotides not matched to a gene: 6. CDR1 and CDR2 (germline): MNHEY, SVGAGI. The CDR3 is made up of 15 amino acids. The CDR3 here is CASSNPGQMNTEAFF. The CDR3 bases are TGTGCCAGCAGTAACCCGGGACAGATGAACACTGAAGCTTTCTTT.

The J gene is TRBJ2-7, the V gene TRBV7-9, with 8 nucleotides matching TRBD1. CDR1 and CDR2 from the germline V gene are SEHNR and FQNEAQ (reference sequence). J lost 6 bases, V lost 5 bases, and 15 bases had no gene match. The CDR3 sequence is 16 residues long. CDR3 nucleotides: TGTGCCAGCAGCAATACAGGGGGTTCTTTCGTTAGCGAGCAGTACTTC. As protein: CASSNTGGSFVSEQYF.

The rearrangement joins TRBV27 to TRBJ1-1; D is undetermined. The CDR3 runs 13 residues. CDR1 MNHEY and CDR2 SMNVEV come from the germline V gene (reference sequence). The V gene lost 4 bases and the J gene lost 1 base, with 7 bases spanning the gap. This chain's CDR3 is CASSYQKNTEAFF. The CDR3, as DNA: TGTGCCAGCAGTTATCAGAAGAACACTGAAGCTTTCTTT.

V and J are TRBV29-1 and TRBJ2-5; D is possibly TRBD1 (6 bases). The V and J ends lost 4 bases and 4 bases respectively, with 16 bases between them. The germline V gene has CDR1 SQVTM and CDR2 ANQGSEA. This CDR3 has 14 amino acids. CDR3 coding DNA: TGCAGCGTTGTAACAGGGTTAGTTCGAGAGACCCAGTACTTC. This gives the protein CSVVTGLVRETQYF. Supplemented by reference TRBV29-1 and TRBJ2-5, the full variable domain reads SAVISQKPSRDICQRGTSLTIQCQVDSQVTMMFWYRQQPGQSLTLIATANQGSEATYESGFVIDKFPISRPNLTFSTLTVSNMSPEDSSIYLCSVVTGLVRETQYFGPGTRLLVL.

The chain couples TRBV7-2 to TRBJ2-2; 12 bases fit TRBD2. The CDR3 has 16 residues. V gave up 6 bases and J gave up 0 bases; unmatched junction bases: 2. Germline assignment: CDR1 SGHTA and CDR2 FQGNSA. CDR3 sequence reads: CASRWTSGTNTGELFF. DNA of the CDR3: TGTGCCAGCAGGTGGACTAGCGGGACGAACACCGGGGAGCTGTTTTTT.

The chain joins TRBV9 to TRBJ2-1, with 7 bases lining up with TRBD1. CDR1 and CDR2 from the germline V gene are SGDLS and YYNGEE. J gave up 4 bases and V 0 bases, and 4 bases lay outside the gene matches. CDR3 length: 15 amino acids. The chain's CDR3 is CASSVGGQSYNEQFF. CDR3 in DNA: TGTGCCAGCAGCGTAGGGGGACAGAGTTACAATGAGCAGTTCTTC.

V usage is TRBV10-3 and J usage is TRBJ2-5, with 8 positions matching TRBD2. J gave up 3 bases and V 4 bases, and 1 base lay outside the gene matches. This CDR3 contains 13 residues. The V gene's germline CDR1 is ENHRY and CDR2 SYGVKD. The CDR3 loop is CAISGSGEETQYF. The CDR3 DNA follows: TGTGCCATCAGTGGTAGCGGGGAAGAGACCCAGTACTTC.

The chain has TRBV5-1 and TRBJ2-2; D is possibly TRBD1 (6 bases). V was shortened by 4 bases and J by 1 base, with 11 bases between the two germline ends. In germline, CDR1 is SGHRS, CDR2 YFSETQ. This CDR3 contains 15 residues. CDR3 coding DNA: TGCGCCAGCAGCGGAGGACAGATGAACACCGGGGAGCTGTTTTTT. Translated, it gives CASSGGQMNTGELFF.